This T cell receptor beta chain originates from a study of T cells in Graves' hyperthyroidism and ophthalmopathy. The CDR3 is 14 residues long. V shed 7 bases and J 6 bases; nucleotides not matched to a gene: 10. Germline-derived CDR1 and CDR2 are SGHNT and YENEEA. It was RNA transcripts that yielded the amplified TCR beta CDR3 regions. In the first-round RT-PCR of the TCR CDR3, the HTBI primer set was used. Via MiXCR, TCRdb re-called the multiplex PCR reads, giving one row per CDR3 protein. The sample has 250,000 to 350,000 distinct CDR3 sequences; over 15% are singletons. This clonotype has a handful of counts.

Input material: blood. The genes are TRBV11-3 and TRBJ2-3; 7 nucleotides line up with TRBD2. The receptor was derived from a woman aged 55-70 years with Graves' ophthalmopathy. The CDR3 is CASNPAGSGDTQYF. As DNA, the CDR3 is TGTGCCAGCAACCCAGCGGGGAGTGGGGATACGCAGTATTTT.